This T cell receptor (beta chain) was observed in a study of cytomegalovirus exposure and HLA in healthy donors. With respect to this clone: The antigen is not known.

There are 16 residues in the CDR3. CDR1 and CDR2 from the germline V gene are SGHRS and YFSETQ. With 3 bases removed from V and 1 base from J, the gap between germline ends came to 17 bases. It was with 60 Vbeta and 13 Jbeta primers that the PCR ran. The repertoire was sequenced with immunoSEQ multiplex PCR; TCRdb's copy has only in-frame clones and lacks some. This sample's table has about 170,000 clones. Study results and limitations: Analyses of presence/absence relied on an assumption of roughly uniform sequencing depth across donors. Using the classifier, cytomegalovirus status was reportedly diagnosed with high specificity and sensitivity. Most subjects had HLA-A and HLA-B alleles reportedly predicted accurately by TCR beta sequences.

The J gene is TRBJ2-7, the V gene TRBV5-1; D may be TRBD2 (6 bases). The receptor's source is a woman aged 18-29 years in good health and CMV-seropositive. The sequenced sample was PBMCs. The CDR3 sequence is CASSSGSGIQSYEQYF. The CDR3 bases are TGCGCCAGCAGCTCCGGGAGTGGGATTCAATCCTACGAGCAGTACTTC.